These 8 T cell receptor beta chains were sequenced from one sample in a study of T-cell memory formation after mild COVID-19. In TCRdb, the 5' RACE reads were re-called with MiXCR into one record per CDR3 protein. In the table there are roughly 580,000 distinct CDR3 sequences, around 17% of which are singletons. Sequencing was done on a sample of PBMCs or a T cell subset sorted from them (not recorded which). Receptor source: an adult woman who had mild COVID-19 (a few samples of this study predate the infection). Cell type and time point are not known.

J is TRBJ2-7 and V is TRBV29-1; no reliable D call. The V end lost 4 bases, the J end lost 0 bases, and 13 bases lay between the germline ends. Germline V gives CDR1 SQVTM, CDR2 ANQGSEA. The CDR3 covers 14 residues. The CDR3 coding sequence is TGCAGCGTTGGTGGAAGGACCATCTCCTACGAGCAGTACTTC. It encodes CSVGGRTISYEQYF.

This sequence joins TRBV4-1 and TRBJ1-1; D is perhaps TRBD1 (5 bases). The CDR3 sequence is 15 residues long. Trimming removed 4 bases at V and 3 bases at J, with 15 bases between. In germline, CDR1 is MGHRA, CDR2 YSYEKL. CDR3 amino acids: CASSLSGIGDTEAFF. CDR3 DNA sequence: TGCGCCAGCAGCCTCTCAGGGATCGGGGACACTGAAGCTTTCTTT.

Ten or more counts support this clonotype. V usage is TRBV7-2 and J usage is TRBJ2-1; D is ambiguous. V lost 1 base, J lost 3 bases, and 10 bases lay in between. CDR1 is SGHTA and CDR2 is FQGNSA in the germline V gene. The CDR3 totals 15 residues. CDR3 in DNA: TGTGCCAGCAGCTTAGTTCAAGGGTACTACAATGAGCAGTTCTTC. The encoded protein is CASSLVQGYYNEQFF. The full variable domain, its missing parts supplied by reference TRBV7-2 and TRBJ2-1, is GAGVSQSPSNKVTEKGKDVELRCDPISGHTALYWYRQSLGQGLEFLIYFQGNSAPDKSGLPSDRFSAERTGGSVSTLTIQRTQQEDSAVYLCASSLVQGYYNEQFFGPGTRLTVL.

This clonotype has more than one count but fewer than ten. The chain employs TRBV15 and TRBJ2-7; perhaps TRBD2 as D (5 bases). Per the germline V gene, CDR1 is LNHNV and CDR2 is YYDKDF (reference sequence). The V end was cut by 0 bases, the J end by 2 bases, with 11 bases between. The CDR3 is made up of 15 amino acids. In DNA form, the CDR3 reads TGTGCCACCAGCAGAGACCCGGGGTCTACCTACGAGCAGTACTTC. This gives the protein CATSRDPGSTYEQYF.

This clonotype was observed a handful of times. The V and J genes are TRBV29-1 and TRBJ2-7; 12 nucleotides match TRBD1. From germline, CDR1 is SQVTM and CDR2 ANQGSEA. The V and J ends lost 3 bases and 2 bases, in that order; junction bases with no gene match: 14. The CDR3 runs 18 residues. Here the CDR3 DNA reads TGCAGCGTTGAGACTGCACCGGGACAGGGGGCGAACACCTACGAGCAGTACTTC. Translating it yields CSVETAPGQGANTYEQYF.

Many counts were recorded for this clonotype. This sequence joins TRBV20-1 and TRBJ2-1, with TRBD2 matching over 8 bases. In germline, CDR1 is DFQATT, CDR2 SNEGSKA (reference sequence). CDR3 length: 17 amino acids. The V and J ends lost 0 bases and 3 bases, in that order; junction bases with no gene match: 10. CDR3 bases: TGCAGTGCTAGAGATCGGGCTAGCGGGTTAGTCTACAATGAGCAGTTCTTC. It codes for CSARDRASGLVYNEQFF.

For the CDR3, the DNA is TGTGCCAGCAGGGGGGAGCCTAGCGGGGAGAGCACAGATACGCAGTATTTT. Translation: CASRGEPSGESTDTQYF. This chain connects TRBV6-6 to TRBJ2-3; 9 nucleotides match TRBD2. Germline V CDR1 and CDR2: MNHNY, SVGAGI (reference sequence). The V gene end was trimmed by 6 bases and the J gene end by 0 bases; junction bases not matched to a gene: 10. The CDR3 is 17 residues long.

As regards this clonotype: An end of the junction differs from the germline gene, which may be a read error. The chain joins TRBV5-6 to TRBJ2-1, with 11 bases matching TRBD1. This CDR3 is 11 amino acids long. Germline V lookup: CDR1 SGHDT, CDR2 YYEEEE. CDR3 sequence: CASSLGDRGVF. The CDR3 coding sequence is TGTGCCAGCAGCCTCGGGGACAGGGGGGTCTTC.